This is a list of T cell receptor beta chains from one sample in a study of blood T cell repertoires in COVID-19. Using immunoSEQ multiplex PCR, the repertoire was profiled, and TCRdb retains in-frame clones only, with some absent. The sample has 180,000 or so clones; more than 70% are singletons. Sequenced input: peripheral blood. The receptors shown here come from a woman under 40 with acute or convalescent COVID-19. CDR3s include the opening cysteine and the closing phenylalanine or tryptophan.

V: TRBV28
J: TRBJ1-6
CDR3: CASSRGFLLHF

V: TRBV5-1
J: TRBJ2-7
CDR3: CARRPHPSGTLSYEQYF

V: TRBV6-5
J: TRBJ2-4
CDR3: CASSYFLATAKNIQYF

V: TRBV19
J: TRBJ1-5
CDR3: CASSGRENQPQHF

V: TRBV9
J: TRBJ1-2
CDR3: CASSAQPGQANYGYTF

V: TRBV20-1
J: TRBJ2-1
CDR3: CSASPNGATAYNEQFF

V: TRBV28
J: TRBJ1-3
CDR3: CASREGPRNTIYF

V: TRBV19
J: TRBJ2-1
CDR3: CASRDRGARLHNEQFF

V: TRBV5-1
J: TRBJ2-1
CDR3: CASAAGRGGDNEQFF

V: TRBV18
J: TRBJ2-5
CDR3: CASSPPSDYQETQYF

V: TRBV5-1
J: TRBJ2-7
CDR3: CASSLVEGGSYEQYF

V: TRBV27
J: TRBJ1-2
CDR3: CASSLGARNYGYTF

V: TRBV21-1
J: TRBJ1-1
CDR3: CASTRTGKRFF

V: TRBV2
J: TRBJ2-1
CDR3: CASRKSRSEQFF

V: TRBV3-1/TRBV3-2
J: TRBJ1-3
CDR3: CASSQGVRQGGTIYF

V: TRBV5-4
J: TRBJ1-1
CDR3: CASSLGTTPGQDTEAFF

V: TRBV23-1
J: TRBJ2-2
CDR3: CASSPMPPGQGANTGELFF

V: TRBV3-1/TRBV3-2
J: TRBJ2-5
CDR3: CASSQQGGQETQYF

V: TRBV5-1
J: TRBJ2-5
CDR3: CASSLGATEETQYF

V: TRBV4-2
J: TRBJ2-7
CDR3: CASSPPILAGGGEQYF

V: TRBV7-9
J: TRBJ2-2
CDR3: CASRWTGYTGELFF

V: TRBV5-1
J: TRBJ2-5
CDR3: CASSLQGSQETQYF

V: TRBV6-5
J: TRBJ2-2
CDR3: CATPDGSTNTGELFF

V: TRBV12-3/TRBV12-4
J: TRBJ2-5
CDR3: CASSRMRGETQYF

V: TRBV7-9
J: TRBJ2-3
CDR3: CASALGGGADTQYF

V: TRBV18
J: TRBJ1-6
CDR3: CASSPSRQSNSPLHF

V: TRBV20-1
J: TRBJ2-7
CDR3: CSASEMSEQYF

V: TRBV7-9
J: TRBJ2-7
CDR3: CASSDPLQPGLQYF

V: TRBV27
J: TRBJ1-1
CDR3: CASSLTRANTEAFF

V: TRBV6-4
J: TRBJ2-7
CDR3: CASIGLAGPYEQYF

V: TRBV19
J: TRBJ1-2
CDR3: CASTPRQGVNGYTF

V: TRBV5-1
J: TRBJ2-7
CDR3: CASSLGPPSLGTYEQYF

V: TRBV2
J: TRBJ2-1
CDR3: CASSEYLAGVHEQFF

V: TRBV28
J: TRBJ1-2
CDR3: CASSYPGVSSTF

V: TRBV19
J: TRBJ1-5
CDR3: CASSLRSGPVGNQPQHF

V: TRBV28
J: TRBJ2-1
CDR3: CASRASGRLYNEQFF

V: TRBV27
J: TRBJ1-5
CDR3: CASSYRNQPQHF

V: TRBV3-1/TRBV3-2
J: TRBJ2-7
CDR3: CASSQRGGTDEQYF

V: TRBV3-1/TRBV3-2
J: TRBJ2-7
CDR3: CASSQVSQGTYEQYF

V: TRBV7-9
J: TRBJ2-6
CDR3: CASSLALGQGLSGANVLTF

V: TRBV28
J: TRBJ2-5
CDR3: CASSLGGEETQYF

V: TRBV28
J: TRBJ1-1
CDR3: CASSLTRTEAFF

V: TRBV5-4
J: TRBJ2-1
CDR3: CASSLAANSYNEQFF

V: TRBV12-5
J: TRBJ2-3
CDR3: CASGPGLGDTDTQYF

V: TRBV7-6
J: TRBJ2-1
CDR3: CASSLAGGRAGLNEQFF

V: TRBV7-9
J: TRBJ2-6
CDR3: CASGREGANVLTF

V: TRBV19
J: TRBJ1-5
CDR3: CASSMDSALNQPQHF

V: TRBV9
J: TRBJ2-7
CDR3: CASSANSGLYEQYF

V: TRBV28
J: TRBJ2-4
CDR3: CATWGEAKNIQYF

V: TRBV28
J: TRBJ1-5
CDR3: CASSFSGGAGRQPQHF

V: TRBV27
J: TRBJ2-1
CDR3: CASRKGQGSGDEQFF

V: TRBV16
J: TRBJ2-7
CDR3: CASSQTGEGAYEQYF

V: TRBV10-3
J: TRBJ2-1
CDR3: CAISEDRTAEDEQFF

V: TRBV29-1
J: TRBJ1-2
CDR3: CSVGAGSEYGYTF